Below are 9 T cell receptor beta chains sequenced from a single sample in a study of T cell repertoires and HLA-DP antigens. Only in-frame clones appear in the TCRdb table, and some are missing; sequencing was by immunoSEQ multiplex PCR. Of roughly 73,000 clones in the sample, about four fifths were seen once. Which antigens these TCRs recognize remains unknown. The sequenced sample consisted of CD4+ T cells from PBMCs. These receptors originate from a man aged 55 to 70 in good health and CMV-seronegative.

This chain links TRBV18 with TRBJ2-1; 7 bases fit TRBD2. With 2 bases clipped from V and 14 bases from J, the junction kept 6 bases outside the gene matches. Germline V lookup: CDR1 KGHSH, CDR2 LQKENI. The CDR3 covers 12 residues. The CDR3 coding sequence is TGTGCCAGCTCACCAATCACCCGGGAGGAGTTCTTC. Translated: CASSPITREEFF.

Here the CDR3 reads CASSIAPGTYEQYF. DNA for the CDR3: TGTGCCAGTAGTATTGCCCCAGGAACCTACGAGCAGTACTTC. The chain joins TRBV19 to TRBJ2-7, with no clear D. Trimming shortened V by 3 bases and J by 2 bases, and 11 bases separated the two germline ends. The germline gives CDR1 LNHDA, CDR2 SQIVND (reference sequence). The CDR3 totals 14 residues.

The chain combines TRBV29-1 with TRBJ1-5; 9 bases agree with TRBD1. J gave up 7 bases and V 4 bases, and 8 bases lay outside the gene matches. The CDR3 extends over 14 amino acids. Germline values: CDR1 SQVTM, CDR2 ANQGSEA. This CDR3 reads CSVGGQGLGQPQHF. The CDR3 nucleotides read TGCAGCGTTGGGGGACAGGGCCTCGGGCAGCCCCAGCATTTT.

The chain combines TRBV10-2 with TRBJ1-2; no definite D call. The CDR3 contains 13 residues. V shed 3 bases and J shed 1 base, with 6 bases lying between them. Looked up from germline, CDR1 is WSHSY and CDR2 is SAAADI. CDR3 bases: TGCGCCAGCAGTGATGGGAGTAACTATGGCTACACCTTC. Its protein is CASSDGSNYGYTF.

This clone was seen only a few times. This sequence joins TRBV19 and TRBJ1-2, with D possibly being TRBD1 (6 bases). Trimming stripped 1 base from V and 4 bases from J, with 13 bases between. The V gene's germline CDR1 is LNHDA and CDR2 SQIVND (reference sequence). The CDR3 totals 15 residues. In DNA form, the CDR3 reads TGTGCCAGTAGTATAGCGGCAGGGGATAGCTATGGCTACACCTTC. Translation: CASSIAAGDSYGYTF. The whole variable domain, remainder taken from reference TRBV19 and TRBJ1-2, is DGGITQSPKYLFRKEGQNVTLSCEQNLNHDAMYWYRQDPGQGLRLIYYSQIVNDFQKGDIAEGYSVSREKKESFPLTVTSAQKNPTAFYLCASSIAAGDSYGYTFGSGTRLTVV.

The table lists this clone with a few counts. The chain uses TRBV5-1 and TRBJ2-5; D remains ambiguous. Trimming pared 4 bases from V and 3 bases from J, leaving 13 bases between. The CDR3 consists of 14 residues. The germline CDR1 and CDR2 sequences are SGHRS and YFSETQ. As DNA, the CDR3 is TGCGCCAGCAGCCCGGACCGGAGAGAAGAGACCCAGTACTTC. Protein: CASSPDRREETQYF.

The J gene is TRBJ2-6, the V gene TRBV18; 13 nucleotides line up with TRBD2. CDR1 is KGHSH and CDR2 is LQKENI in the germline V gene. Trimming cost V 4 bases and J 2 bases; bases outside gene matches: 5. The CDR3 length is 18 residues. DNA for the CDR3: TGTGCCAGCTCACTACGGACTAGCGGGAGCACTGGGGCCAACGTCCTGACTTTC. Its protein product is CASSLRTSGSTGANVLTF.

The chain joins TRBV30 to TRBJ2-7; possible D gene TRBD2, 6 bases. The CDR3 has 16 residues. Trimming took off 0 bases at V and 1 base at J, with 16 bases between the two ends. The germline gives CDR1 GTSNPN, CDR2 SVGIG (reference sequence). The CDR3 nucleotides read TGTGCCTGGAGTGTCCAGGGACTGGGGCCTTCCTACGAGCAGTACGTC. Residues: CAWSVQGLGPSYEQYV.

The chain has TRBV19 and TRBJ1-4, with TRBD1 as a possible D gene (5 bases). V lost 5 bases and J lost 5, with 15 bases in between. This CDR3 is built from 15 residues. Germline V lookup: CDR1 LNHDA, CDR2 SQIVND (reference sequence). Here the CDR3 DNA reads TGTGCCAGTAGTCGGTCAGGGCGACTCAATGAAAAACTGTTTTTT. This translates into CASSRSGRLNEKLFF.